The T cell receptor (beta chain) described here comes from a study of blood T cell repertoires in COVID-19. Looked up from germline, CDR1 is SGHRS and CDR2 is YFSETQ. The CDR3 consists of 16 residues. The V segment lost 0 bases and the J segment 2 bases; nucleotides outside the gene matches: 8. Assay: immunoSEQ multiplex PCR; the TCRdb copy retains only in-frame clones and omits some. The sample lists about 210,000 clones; around 90% were seen once. This TCR derives from a man aged 30 to 39 in a cohort exposed to, infected with or recovered from COVID-19 (not recorded which). Sequenced input: PBMCs or T cells enriched from blood (not recorded which). The chain employs TRBV5-1 and TRBJ2-7, with TRBD2 matching 7 bases. The CDR3 region is CASSLDRTSQTYEQYF. The CDR3 DNA reads TGCGCCAGCAGCTTGGATCGGACTAGTCAAACCTACGAGCAGTACTTC.